The 25 T cell receptor beta chains listed next were all sequenced from one sample in a study of T cell changes during pregnancy in multiple sclerosis. TCRdb's table, derived via immunoSEQ multiplex PCR, lists solely in-frame clones and lacks some. The sample shows approximately 88,000 clones, 90% to 95% of them seen only once. This sample comprised peripheral blood, obtained in the third trimester of pregnancy. The receptors stem from a female donor with multiple sclerosis, enrolled in a pregnancy study.

The genes are TRBV30 and TRBJ1-5, with 9 bases that match TRBD1. The CDR3 covers 14 residues. The germline V gene encodes CDR1 GTSNPN and CDR2 SVGIG (reference sequence). The ends lost 5 bases at V and 2 bases at J; junction bases unmatched: 4. The CDR3 DNA is TGTGCCTGGGGGAGGACAGGGGGCAATCAGCCCCAGCATTTT. It translates to CAWGRTGGNQPQHF.

This clone appeared once. The rearrangement uses TRBV5-4 and TRBJ2-2; 7 bases align to TRBD1. This CDR3 is built from 15 residues. Looked up from germline, CDR1 is SGHNT and CDR2 is YYREEE (reference sequence). Trimming cost V 1 base and J 5 bases; bases outside gene matches: 5. The CDR3 loop reads CASSLRGGGTGELFF. CDR3 sequence (DNA): TGTGCCAGCAGCTTGCGAGGGGGCGGTACCGGGGAGCTGTTTTTT.

The chain couples TRBV11-1 to TRBJ2-5; 15 nucleotides line up with TRBD2. This CDR3 has 16 residues. Losses at the gene ends were 6 bases for V and 4 bases for J; bases not matched to a gene: 6. Per germline, CDR1 SGHAT and CDR2 FQDESV (reference sequence). The chain's CDR3 is CASRRTSGRVGETQYF. The CDR3 bases are TGTGCCAGCAGACGGACTAGCGGGAGGGTAGGAGAGACCCAGTACTTC.

This clone was counted a single time. The rearrangement joins TRBV9 to TRBJ2-5, with TRBD1 matching over 9 bases. CDR1 SGDLS and CDR2 YYNGEE come from the germline V gene. Trimming removed 4 bases from V and 2 bases from J; junction bases left unmatched: 15. This CDR3 is 18 amino acids long. This CDR3 is CASSLRSTGTGPQETQYF. The CDR3 DNA is TGTGCCAGCAGCCTTAGGTCAACCGGGACAGGGCCTCAAGAGACCCAGTACTTC.

This chain connects TRBV4-2 to TRBJ1-1; maybe TRBD1 (5 bases). V dropped 0 bases and J dropped 9 bases, with 8 bases sitting between them. CDR3 size: 12 residues. Germline CDR1 reads LGHNA; CDR2 reads YNFKEQ. The CDR3: CASSQESGKAFF. The CDR3 DNA sequence: TGTGCCAGCAGCCAAGAGTCAGGGAAAGCTTTCTTT.

The V gene is TRBV15, the J gene TRBJ2-1; TRBD1 might be the D (6 bases). This CDR3 is 18 amino acids long. CDR1 is LNHNV and CDR2 is YYDKDF in the germline V gene (reference sequence). V was cut by 4 bases and J by 0 bases, with 19 bases left in between. CDR3 loop: CATSTFRTAPSSYNEQFF. The CDR3 region has the DNA TGTGCCACCAGCACCTTTCGGACAGCCCCGAGCTCCTACAATGAGCAGTTCTTC.

The chain uses TRBV7-8 and TRBJ1-3; 10 nucleotides align to TRBD1. Per the germline V gene, CDR1 is SGHVS and CDR2 is FQNEAQ. The CDR3 contains 18 residues. V gave up 3 bases and J gave up 0 bases; unmatched junction bases: 8. The CDR3 loop reads CASSFDRGRVGSGNTIYF. CDR3 DNA: TGTGCCAGCAGCTTTGACAGGGGGCGAGTCGGCTCTGGAAACACCATATATTTT.

This clone was recorded only once. The V and J genes are TRBV19 and TRBJ1-1, with 8 positions matching TRBD1. The V segment lost 5 bases and the J segment 1 base; nucleotides outside the gene matches: 3. This CDR3 is built from 14 residues. Germline values: CDR1 LNHDA, CDR2 SQIVND (reference sequence). CDR3 region: CASSPGTGNTEAFF. The CDR3 nucleotides read TGTGCCAGTAGTCCCGGGACAGGGAACACTGAAGCTTTCTTT.

This clone was recorded once. J is TRBJ2-5 and V is TRBV6-5, with TRBD2 matching over 10 bases. V dropped 2 bases and J dropped 4; count of bases not matched to a gene: 1. Germline V CDR1 and CDR2: MNHEY, SVGAGI. This CDR3 comprises 14 residues. CDR3 coding DNA: TGTGCCAGCAGTTACCGGACTAGCGGAGAGACCCAGTACTTC. Protein product: CASSYRTSGETQYF.

The chain couples TRBV6-5 to TRBJ2-1; the D is unclear. Germline CDR1 MNHEY, CDR2 SVGAGI. V lost 0 bases and J 8 bases, leaving 14 bases between the germline ends. This CDR3 is 15 amino acids long. The CDR3 protein is CASSYSTSTSDEQFF. In DNA form, the CDR3 reads TGTGCCAGCAGTTACTCGACTTCCACGAGTGATGAGCAGTTCTTC.

The gene calls are TRBV18 and TRBJ2-7; D is uncertain. Germline V CDR1 and CDR2: KGHSH, LQKENI. The CDR3 consists of 15 residues. V dropped 1 base and J dropped 2 bases, with 12 bases sitting between them. The CDR3 loop is CASSPQTPDTYEQYF. DNA for the CDR3: TGTGCCAGCTCACCACAGACACCAGACACCTACGAGCAGTACTTC.

The chain is built from TRBV10-3 and TRBJ1-2; D not certain. Trimming stripped 6 bases from V and 3 bases from J, with 11 bases between. The CDR3 sequence is 13 residues long. CDR1 ENHRY and CDR2 SYGVKD come from the germline V gene. This CDR3 is CAISKDGDYGYTF. The CDR3 coding sequence is TGTGCCATCAGCAAAGACGGGGACTATGGCTACACCTTC.

The rearrangement uses TRBV7-9 and TRBJ1-1, with 7 bases that match TRBD1. The CDR3 spans 14 residues. V shed 4 bases and J 3 bases; nucleotides not matched to a gene: 5. Germline V gives CDR1 SEHNR, CDR2 FQNEAQ (reference sequence). The CDR3 loop reads CASSSHRGDTEAFF. CDR3 nucleotide sequence: TGTGCCAGCAGCTCCCACAGGGGCGACACTGAAGCTTTCTTT.

The chain carries TRBV7-2 and TRBJ2-5; 9 nucleotides match TRBD1. The trim removed 1 base at V and 2 bases at J, leaving 5 bases unmatched. The germline V gene has CDR1 SGHTA and CDR2 FQGNSA. The CDR3 length is 16 residues. The CDR3 spells CASSLVGTGRQETQYF. The CDR3 coding sequence is TGTGCCAGCAGCTTAGTTGGGACAGGGAGGCAAGAGACCCAGTACTTC.

V gene TRBV4-1 combines with J gene TRBJ1-5, with 8 nucleotides matching TRBD1. V gave up 4 bases and J gave up 2 bases; unmatched junction bases: 4. Germline V gene sequence: CDR1 MGHRA, CDR2 YSYEKL. This CDR3 is 15 amino acids long. The CDR3 protein is CASSLATGGNQPQHF. Here the CDR3 DNA reads TGCGCCAGCAGCCTAGCGACAGGGGGCAATCAGCCCCAGCATTTT.

The rearrangement links TRBV6-1 to TRBJ2-7, with 9 bases lining up with TRBD2. Per germline, CDR1 MNHNS and CDR2 SASEGT. Unmatched junction bases numbered 6, after V lost 6 bases and J lost 0 bases. This CDR3 region has 15 residues. The CDR3 nucleotides read TGTGCCAGCAGGAGTAGCGGGAGAGCCTCCTACGAGCAGTACTTC. As protein: CASRSSGRASYEQYF.

The rearrangement links TRBV5-6 to TRBJ2-7, with TRBD1 matching 9 bases. V shed 3 bases, J shed 0 bases, and the junction held 7 bases outside the gene matches. The CDR3 is 16 residues long. CDR1 is SGHDT and CDR2 is YYEEEE in the germline V gene. DNA for the CDR3: TGTGCCAGCAGCTGGGGACAGGGAACGAGCTCCTACGAGCAGTACTTC. As protein: CASSWGQGTSSYEQYF.

The chain is built from TRBV6-4 and TRBJ2-4; TRBD1 matches 8 bases. The CDR3 spans 16 residues. Germline trimming cut 5 bases from V and 1 base from J; bases unmatched to any gene: 7. Germline CDR1 reads MRHNA; CDR2 reads SNTAGT. The CDR3 loop is CASSPGTGSAKNIQYF. CDR3 DNA sequence: TGTGCCAGCAGTCCTGGGACAGGCTCTGCCAAAAACATTCAGTACTTC.

This clone showed up just a few times. The chain recombines TRBV29-1 with TRBJ1-1; the D gene is possibly TRBD1 (6 bases). The V end lost 5 bases, the J end lost 8 bases, and 15 bases lay between the germline ends. CDR3 length equals 12 residues. The germline V gene encodes CDR1 SQVTM and CDR2 ANQGSEA. The CDR3 loop is CSVWDIPREAFF. Written as DNA, the CDR3 is TGCAGCGTTTGGGACATTCCCCGGGAAGCTTTCTTT.

DNA of the CDR3: TGTGCCAGCAGTTATATCGACAGTGCGGGAGCGGGTCTGATTGATACGCAGTATTTT. This codes for CASSYIDSAGAGLIDTQYF. This chain uses TRBV2 with TRBJ2-3; 7 positions agree with TRBD2. Germline assignment: CDR1 SNHLY and CDR2 FYNNEI. This CDR3 contains 19 residues. Unmatched junction bases numbered 23, after V lost 5 bases and J lost 6 bases.

The gene calls are TRBV6-5 and TRBJ2-3; TRBD2 is a possible D gene (7 bases). CDR1 is MNHEY and CDR2 is SVGAGI in the germline V gene. This CDR3 is built from 15 residues. Trimming cost V 7 bases and J 3 bases, with 17 bases left between them. CDR3 nucleotides: TGTGCCAGCATGGGGGCGTGGGGAGGGACAGATACGCAGTATTTT. It yields the protein CASMGAWGGTDTQYF.

This chain links TRBV11-3 with TRBJ2-7, with D hard to call. This CDR3 comprises 14 residues. Trimming took 4 bases from V and 2 from J, leaving 12 bases between them. Germline CDR1 reads SGHNT; CDR2 reads YENEEA. CDR3 in amino acids: CASSSPSSPYEQYF. The DNA for the CDR3 is TGTGCCAGCAGCTCCCCCTCAAGCCCCTACGAGCAGTACTTC.

This clone was counted once. The V call is TRBV6-1, the J call TRBJ2-2; TRBD2 matches 8 bases. The CDR3 contains 13 residues. J was trimmed by 6 bases and V by 6 bases; bases with no gene match: 3. Germline assignment: CDR1 MNHNS and CDR2 SASEGT. CDR3 bases: TGTGCCAGCAGGGAGGGACTAGCCGGGGAGCTGTTTTTT. It specifies CASREGLAGELFF.

This chain uses TRBV9 with TRBJ1-5; TRBD1 matches 8 bases. Germline V gene lookup returns CDR1 SGDLS and CDR2 YYNGEE. V dropped 0 bases and J dropped 4; count of bases not matched to a gene: 3. CDR3 length: 15 amino acids. In DNA form, the CDR3 reads TGTGCCAGCAGCGTAGGCACAGGGGGAAATCAGCCCCAGCATTTT. This sequence encodes CASSVGTGGNQPQHF. Using reference TRBV9 and TRBJ1-5 for the parts outside the CDR3, the full variable domain is DSGVTQTPKHLITATGQRVTLRCSPRSGDLSVYWYQQSLDQGLQFLIQYYNGEERAKGNILERFSAQQFPDLHSELNLSSLELGDSALYFCASSVGTGGNQPQHFGDGTRLSIL.

The chain has TRBV28 and TRBJ2-1, with a tentative D call TRBD1 (6 bases). V was pared by 3 bases and J by 5 bases, with 14 bases between. Germline CDR1 and CDR2: MDHEN and SYDVKM. The CDR3 loop spans 15 amino acids. The CDR3 sequence is CASSLIGTLHNEQFF. DNA for the CDR3: TGTGCCAGCAGTTTGATAGGGACACTTCACAATGAGCAGTTCTTC. Full variable domain (outside the CDR3, taken from reference TRBV28 and TRBJ2-1): DVKVTQSSRYLVKRTGEKVFLECVQDMDHENMFWYRQDPGLGLRLIYFSYDVKMKEKGDIPEGYSVSREKKERFSLILESASTNQTSMYLCASSLIGTLHNEQFFGPGTRLTVL.